Listed below are T cell receptor beta chains from one sample, sequenced in a study of spatial heterogeneity in lung cancer. One entry per CDR3 protein results from TCRdb running MiXCR on the 5' RACE reads. The sample lists about 10,000 distinct CDR3 sequences, 12% occurring once. This sample comprised lung tumor tissue, obtained at surgery. The receptors originated from a female donor with early-stage non-small cell lung cancer. CDR3s include the opening cysteine and the closing phenylalanine or tryptophan. D genes are given only for firm matches. Clone size is not always given. Where it is, it says once, few, many or a class for expanded clones.

CDR3 length	clone size	V gene	D gene	J gene	CDR3 protein	CDR3 DNA
14	many	TRBV6-5	.	TRBJ1-2	CASSSLGSSYGYTF	TGTGCCAGCAGTTCCTTGGGCAGCAGCTATGGCTACACCTTC
13	.	TRBV28	.	TRBJ2-1	CASGGQPYNEQFF	TGTGCCAGCGGAGGGCAGCCCTACAATGAGCAGTTCTTC
13	few	TRBV29-1	TRBD2	TRBJ2-3	CSVAGGSTDTQYF	TGCAGCGTTGCCGGGGGGAGCACAGATACGCAGTATTTT
13	many	TRBV7-2	.	TRBJ1-2	CASSSGRRYGYTF	TGTGCCAGCAGCTCGGGACGGCGGTATGGCTACACCTTC
13	few	TRBV5-4	.	TRBJ1-1	CASSLSTITEAFF	TGTGCCAGCAGCTTGTCGACCATCACTGAAGCTTTCTTT
14	many	TRBV5-4	TRBD2	TRBJ2-1	CASSLTSGHNEQFF	TGTGCCAGCAGCTTGACTAGCGGACACAATGAGCAGTTCTTC
13	many	TRBV5-8	.	TRBJ2-4	CASSYRDVNIQYF	TGTGCCAGCAGCTACCGGGACGTAAACATTCAGTACTTC
12	many	TRBV6-1	.	TRBJ1-1	CASNTPTAEAFF	TGTGCCAGCAATACACCGACAGCTGAAGCTTTCTTT
14	medium-sized	TRBV28	TRBD1	TRBJ2-7	CASISGTGAYEQYF	TGTGCCAGCATCTCCGGGACAGGAGCCTACGAGCAGTACTTC
17	medium-sized	TRBV7-9	.	TRBJ1-3	CASSYLLGAGYGNTIYF	TGTGCCAGCAGCTACCTCTTGGGGGCCGGTTACGGAAACACCATATATTTT
16	.	TRBV7-2	.	TRBJ2-5	CASSLGPIAYQETQYF	TGTGCCAGCAGCTTAGGGCCCATAGCGTACCAAGAGACCCAGTACTTC
12	medium-sized	TRBV28	.	TRBJ1-5	CASTSPDQPQHF	TGTGCCAGCACCAGTCCGGATCAGCCCCAGCATTTT
17	many	TRBV15	.	TRBJ1-5	CATSRDSGTRINQPQHF	TGTGCCACCAGCAGAGATTCGGGGACACGGATCAATCAGCCCCAGCATTTT
15	.	TRBV4-2	.	TRBJ1-2	CASSQAGRAIYGYTF	TGTGCCAGCAGCCAAGCAGGAAGGGCCATCTATGGCTACACCTTC
16	many	TRBV7-2	.	TRBJ2-2	CASSLVGTVNTGELFF	TGTGCCAGCAGCTTAGTGGGGACCGTTAACACCGGGGAGCTGTTTTTT
17	.	TRBV2	.	TRBJ2-5	CASNGSGGKTSQETQYF	TGTGCCAGCAATGGGAGCGGAGGAAAGACGTCGCAAGAGACCCAGTACTTC
14	many	TRBV5-4	.	TRBJ2-5	CASSLGQASETQYF	TGTGCCAGCAGCTTGGGACAGGCCAGCGAGACCCAGTACTTC
20	.	TRBV5-1	TRBD2	TRBJ2-3	CASSPRGDRYSGRITDTQYF	TGCGCCAGCAGCCCCCGAGGAGATAGGTATAGCGGGAGGATCACAGATACGCAGTATTTT
13	.	TRBV20-1	TRBD1	TRBJ2-4	CSAGGTGNNIQYF	TGCAGTGCTGGGGGGACAGGGAATAACATTCAGTACTTC
17	many	TRBV11-2	TRBD1	TRBJ2-4	CASSLGQGAGAKNIQYF	TGTGCCAGCAGCTTAGGACAGGGGGCTGGGGCCAAAAACATTCAGTACTTC
15	many	TRBV12-3/TRBV12-4	TRBD1	TRBJ2-1	CASSPRGQGAAEQFF	TGTGCCAGCAGTCCCAGGGGACAGGGGGCGGCTGAGCAGTTCTTC
16	many	TRBV28	.	TRBJ2-1	CASSLLATFSYNEQFF	TGTGCCAGCAGCCTCCTAGCGACCTTCTCCTACAATGAGCAGTTCTTC
13	few	TRBV5-1	.	TRBJ1-2	CASSLERAGGYTF	TGCGCCAGCAGCTTGGAAAGGGCGGGTGGCTACACCTTC
13	many	TRBV12-3/TRBV12-4	.	TRBJ1-5	CASTGLSNQPQHF	TGTGCCAGCACTGGGCTAAGCAATCAGCCCCAGCATTTT
17	medium-sized	TRBV5-6	.	TRBJ1-5	CASSLRWSGGQGQPQHF	TGTGCCAGCAGCTTGAGGTGGAGCGGGGGCCAGGGTCAGCCCCAGCATTTT
16	.	TRBV5-1	TRBD2	TRBJ2-3	CASSPGLAGRRDTQYF	TGCGCCAGCAGCCCGGGACTAGCGGGGAGGCGAGATACGCAATATTTT
13	.	TRBV6-2/TRBV6-3	.	TRBJ2-3	CASSYRAVDTQYF	TGTGCCAGCAGTTACAGGGCTGTAGATACGCAGTATTTT
14	many	TRBV7-8	.	TRBJ2-7	CASILGHGNGEQYF	TGTGCCAGCATCCTCGGGCACGGGAATGGGGAGCAGTACTTC
15	many	TRBV12-3/TRBV12-4	TRBD1	TRBJ1-5	CASSYQGVSNQPQHF	TGTGCCAGCAGCTACCAGGGGGTTAGCAATCAGCCCCAGCATTTT
13	.	TRBV3-1	.	TRBJ2-1	CASGQGVDNEQFF	TGTGCCAGCGGCCAAGGGGTAGACAATGAGCAGTTCTTC
12	medium-sized	TRBV2	.	TRBJ1-1	CASSDDSTEAFF	TGTGCCAGCAGTGACGACAGTACTGAAGCTTTCTTT
15	many	TRBV7-2	.	TRBJ2-3	CASSLGSGGTDTQYF	TGTGCCAGCAGCTTAGGGTCGGGGGGCACAGATACGCAGTATTTT
15	many	TRBV6-2/TRBV6-3	.	TRBJ2-5	CASSYAGTPKETQYF	TGTGCCAGCAGTTACGCGGGGACGCCGAAAGAGACCCAGTACTTC
14	many	TRBV9	.	TRBJ2-3	CASTLGGPGDTQYF	TGTGCCAGCACCCTCGGGGGGCCCGGAGATACGCAGTATTTT
15	medium-sized	TRBV6-5	TRBD2	TRBJ2-1	CASSPSAGGNNEQFF	TGTGCCAGCAGTCCTTCAGCGGGGGGGAACAATGAGCAGTTCTTC
18	many	TRBV6-6	.	TRBJ2-7	CASSYRVAATGLTYEQYF	TGTGCCAGCAGTTATAGGGTGGCTGCCACAGGGCTCACCTACGAGCAGTACTTC
16	many	TRBV6-5	.	TRBJ2-7	CASSYSAGPGFYEQYF	TGTGCCAGCAGTTACAGCGCAGGGCCCGGCTTCTACGAGCAGTACTTC
12	medium-sized	TRBV10-2	.	TRBJ2-3	CASNIGADTQYF	TGCGCCAGCAACATAGGGGCAGATACGCAGTATTTT
14	medium-sized	TRBV27	TRBD2	TRBJ2-7	CASTLGASGTEQYF	TGTGCCAGCACCCTGGGGGCTAGCGGGACCGAGCAGTACTTC
16	.	TRBV6-2/TRBV6-3	TRBD1	TRBJ1-6	CASSQRQGANNSPLHF	TGTGCCAGCAGTCAACGACAGGGGGCGAATAATTCACCCCTCCACTTT
14	few	TRBV27	.	TRBJ1-1	CASRELDSYTEAFF	TGTGCCAGCAGGGAACTAGACAGTTACACTGAAGCTTTCTTT
15	.	TRBV25-1	.	TRBJ2-5	CASSEYGGFGETQYF	TGTGCCAGCAGTGAATATGGGGGTTTTGGGGAGACCCAGTACTTC
12	medium-sized	TRBV24-1	.	TRBJ2-1	CATSDSLNEQFF	TGTGCCACCAGTGATTCGCTGAATGAGCAGTTCTTC
14	few	TRBV20-1	TRBD1	TRBJ1-5	CSAGGTVSNQPQHF	TGCAGTGCAGGGGGGACAGTTAGCAATCAGCCCCAGCATTTT
14	few	TRBV20-1	TRBD1	TRBJ1-5	CSARKGQANQPQHF	TGCAGTGCTAGAAAGGGACAGGCTAATCAGCCCCAGCATTTT
16	medium-sized	TRBV28	.	TRBJ2-1	CASTQFAGGSHNEQFF	TGTGCCAGCACCCAATTCGCGGGCGGGTCCCACAATGAGCAGTTCTTC
17	.	TRBV9	TRBD1	TRBJ1-2	CASSVDAGGLANYGYTF	TGTGCCAGCAGCGTAGATGCAGGGGGCTTGGCTAACTATGGCTACACCTTC
16	few	TRBV20-1	TRBD2	TRBJ2-1	CSARDRTSGGWNEQFF	TGCAGTGCTAGAGATCGGACTAGCGGGGGGTGGAATGAGCAGTTCTTC
13	.	TRBV7-9	.	TRBJ2-3	CASSSLGTDTQYF	TGTGCCAGCAGCTCTTTGGGCACAGATACGCAGTATTTT
16	medium-sized	TRBV27	TRBD2	TRBJ2-1	CASSSPGTSGGNEQFF	TGTGCCAGCAGTTCGCCGGGGACTAGCGGGGGGAATGAGCAGTTCTTC
13	.	TRBV6-5	TRBD2	TRBJ2-3	CASKRLAGDTQYF	TGTGCCAGCAAACGACTAGCTGGAGATACGCAGTATTTT
13	few	TRBV5-1	.	TRBJ2-7	CASSLSGVIEQYF	TGCGCCAGCAGCTTGTCAGGGGTAATCGAGCAGTACTTC
14	.	TRBV5-6	.	TRBJ1-2	CASSSRGAAHGYTF	TGTGCCAGCAGCTCGAGAGGGGCAGCCCATGGCTACACCTTC
11	.	TRBV20-1	.	TRBJ2-2	CSARPYGELFF	TGCAGTGCTAGACCCTACGGGGAGCTGTTTTTT